This T cell receptor (beta chain) was observed in a study of PD-1 blockade in classical Hodgkin lymphoma. The wider study: Every 2 weeks, patients got 3 mg/kg intravenous nivolumab. Whole-study findings and limits: Nothing has yet pinned down what causes the repertoire differences, possibly disease activity or prior therapy. There was a significant rise in CD4+ TCR diversity by C4D1, with no such rise for CD8+. Initiation of nivolumab under 1 year after ASCT led to exclusion of patients.

CDR1 SGHTA and CDR2 FQGNSA come from the germline V gene. The CDR3 has 15 amino acids. The V and J ends lost 5 bases and 2 bases, in that order; junction bases with no gene match: 6. Worth noting for this clone: The target antigen is unknown.

Repertoires were generated with immunoSEQ multiplex PCR, while TCRdb's copy carries only in-frame clones and drops some. The data hold approximately 13,000 clones, with less than 90% observed a single time. Each patient's relapse followed autologous stem cell transplantation, and brentuximab vedotin exposure varied. The source was peripheral blood mononuclear cells (PBMCs), collected at baseline. The TCR comes from a human donor with classical Hodgkin lymphoma. The rearrangement uses TRBV7-2 and TRBJ2-7; 10 bases are a match to TRBD2. CDR3 in amino acids: CASSLTGTSAYEQYF. The CDR3 DNA sequence: TGTGCCAGCAGCCTCACGGGGACTAGCGCCTACGAGCAGTACTTC.